Each of the 10 T cell receptor beta chains below was sequenced from the same sample in a study of T cell repertoires in cytomegalovirus infection. These receptors have no known antigen. TCRdb redid the calling of the reads with MiXCR, one entry per CDR3 protein. Of around 430,000 distinct CDR3 sequences in the sample, roughly 42% are singletons; the top ten hold around 44%. The source was cultured PBMCs, collected from culture after CMV antigen stimulation. The source is a human donor in good health (CMV status not recorded). Some clones in this sample may be carry-over from other donors' samples.

In its sample, this clonotype was seen a few times. This chain joins TRBV7-2 and TRBJ2-4, with D perhaps TRBD2 (6 bases). Trimming left V 1 base short and J 1 base short, with 17 bases between. The length of the CDR3 is 18 residues. Germline V gives CDR1 SGHTA, CDR2 FQGNSA. The CDR3: CASSLGPLAPGAKNIQYF. CDR3 in DNA: TGTGCCAGCAGCTTAGGACCCCTAGCGCCCGGCGCCAAAAACATTCAGTACTTC.

This chain links TRBV7-6 with TRBJ1-5; 7 nucleotides agree with TRBD1. The CDR3 totals 14 residues. The J segment lost 6 bases and the V segment lost 0 bases, leaving 2 bases of the junction unmatched. The germline V gene encodes CDR1 SGHVS and CDR2 FNYEAQ. The CDR3 here is CASSLAGGRQPQHF. The CDR3 nucleotides are TGTGCCAGCAGCTTAGCAGGGGGCCGTCAGCCCCAGCATTTT.

This clonotype was seen repeatedly, ten times or more. The V gene is TRBV6-1, the J gene TRBJ2-1, with 7 nucleotides matching TRBD1. CDR1 and CDR2 from the germline V gene are MNHNS and SASEGT. V dropped 5 bases and J dropped 3; count of bases not matched to a gene: 13. The CDR3 is 17 residues long. In DNA form, the CDR3 reads TGTGCCAGCAGTCCCCGTCGAAGACAGGGCTACTACAATGAGCAGTTCTTC. This sequence encodes CASSPRRRQGYYNEQFF.

Worth noting for this clonotype: This may be a read error: a much more frequent sequence differs by one nucleotide. The rearrangement joins TRBV11-2 to TRBJ2-1, with 11 bases aligning to TRBD2. Germline V gene data show CDR1 as SGHAT and CDR2 as FQNNGV. The V and J ends lost 1 base and 2 bases, in that order; junction bases with no gene match: 7. CDR3 length: 18 residues. CDR3 sequence: CASSLALAGGYTYNEQFF. The CDR3 DNA is TGTGCCAGCAGCTTAGCCCTAGCGGGGGGTTACACCTACAATGAGCAGTTCTTC.

The rearrangement joins TRBV20-1 to TRBJ2-3; TRBD1 agrees at 7 bases. Germline V gives CDR1 DFQATT, CDR2 SNEGSKA (reference sequence). V shed 0 bases, J shed 2 bases, and the junction held 11 bases outside the gene matches. The CDR3 is made up of 17 amino acids. This CDR3 reads CSARDRGSSPHTDTQYF. The CDR3 DNA reads as TGCAGTGCTAGAGACAGGGGGTCGAGCCCCCACACAGATACGCAGTATTTT.

V usage is TRBV15 and J usage is TRBJ1-3; D gene ambiguous. The germline V and J ends were trimmed by 5 bases and 0 bases, with 11 bases remaining between them. CDR1 is LNHNV and CDR2 is YYDKDF in the germline V gene (reference sequence). The CDR3 is 15 amino acids. The CDR3 loop reads CATSQGRSSGNTIYF. The CDR3 nucleotides are TGTGCCACCAGCCAAGGACGCAGCTCTGGAAACACCATATATTTT.

This clonotype was counted a few times. This sequence joins TRBV7-6 and TRBJ2-1, with D tentatively TRBD2 (6 bases). CDR1 and CDR2 (germline): SGHVS, FNYEAQ. The CDR3 has 15 amino acids. The ends were cut back, 3 bases at V and 0 bases at J, with 9 bases in the middle. CDR3 sequence: CASSFGGTSYNEQFF. In DNA form, the CDR3 reads TGTGCCAGCAGCTTTGGCGGGACCTCCTACAATGAGCAGTTCTTC.

This clonotype was observed a handful of times. The gene calls are TRBV7-2 and TRBJ2-1, with 11 bases aligning to TRBD2. CDR3 size: 15 residues. Germline V lookup: CDR1 SGHTA, CDR2 FQGNSA. Trimming at V came to 1 base and at J to 7 bases, leaving 3 bases not matched to a gene. Here the CDR3 reads CASSLVAGGLNEQFF. Here the CDR3 DNA reads TGTGCCAGCAGCTTAGTAGCGGGGGGGTTGAATGAGCAGTTCTTC.

This clonotype has just a few counts. The genes are TRBV12-3 or TRBV12-4 and TRBJ2-1, with D uncertain. V lost 7 bases to trimming and J lost 10 bases, with 11 bases between them. This CDR3 comprises 11 residues. CDR3 sequence reads: CASTLANEQFF. As DNA, the CDR3 is TGTGCCAGCACCCTGGCCAACGAGCAGTTCTTC.

This clonotype was seen a few times. V gene TRBV6-2 or TRBV6-3 combines with J gene TRBJ1-1; D gene ambiguous. The V end was cut by 2 bases, the J end by 1 base, with 8 bases between. The V gene's germline CDR1 is MNHEY and CDR2 SVGEGT. The CDR3 spans 14 residues. This CDR3 reads CASSYPAPNTEAFF. CDR3 DNA sequence: TGTGCCAGCAGTTACCCCGCACCGAACACTGAAGCTTTCTTT.